The rows below give T cell receptor beta chains drawn from one sample of a study of blood T cells in healthy people across ages. TCRdb reprocessed the 5' RACE reads via MiXCR and lists one record per CDR3 protein. The sample has some 850,000 distinct CDR3 sequences, 20% to 30% seen once; the top ten hold around 3%. These data were also filed under a second study, of T cells of mothers and their children.

Sequencing used blood. Receptor source: a boy under 18 in good health. Both conserved end residues are part of each CDR3. A D gene is named only where the DNA matches it firmly. A clone size is listed for some rows: how often the clone was seen (once, few, many), or a class if it is expanded.

size	J	D	V	CDR3	DNA
few	TRBJ2-7	TRBD1	TRBV29-1	CSVEDREYEQYF	TGCAGCGTTGAGGACAGGGAGTACGAGCAGTACTTC
few	TRBJ2-2	TRBD2	TRBV3-1	CASSLMAGGLNTGELFF	TGTGCCAGCAGCCTCATGGCGGGGGGCTTGAACACCGGGGAGCTGTTTTTT
.	TRBJ1-2	.	TRBV29-1	CSVEGGLGYGYTF	TGCAGCGTTGAGGGGGGGCTGGGGTATGGCTACACCTTC
few	TRBJ1-5	.	TRBV28	CASSLGPPGDTPDQPQHF	TGTGCCAGCAGTTTGGGCCCTCCCGGGGACACCCCGGATCAGCCCCAGCATTTT
.	TRBJ2-1	.	TRBV5-6	CASSSYGTGASYNEQFF	TGTGCCAGCAGCTCCTACGGGACGGGGGCTTCCTACAATGAGCAGTTCTTC
few	TRBJ1-1	TRBD1	TRBV4-1	CASIGQGYTEAFF	TGCGCCAGCATCGGACAGGGATACACTGAAGCTTTCTTT
.	TRBJ2-7	.	TRBV12-3/TRBV12-4	CASSLRTGIYYEQYF	TGTGCCAGCAGTTTACGCACAGGAATATACTACGAGCAGTACTTC
.	TRBJ2-7	.	TRBV2	CASSGDFYEQYF	TGTGCCAGCAGTGGGGACTTCTACGAGCAGTACTTC
few	TRBJ2-5	.	TRBV29-1	CSVAPPGETQYF	TGCAGCGTTGCCCCCCCCGGGGAGACCCAGTACTTC
.	TRBJ1-4	.	TRBV15	CATSRALNEKLFF	TGTGCCACCAGCAGAGCACTAAATGAAAAACTGTTTTTT
.	TRBJ2-1	.	TRBV11-1	CASATGDEQFF	TGTGCCAGCGCCACTGGGGATGAGCAGTTCTTC
.	TRBJ2-7	.	TRBV20-1	CSVISGTGSYF	TGCAGTGTCATTTCCGGGACTGGAAGTTACTTC
few	TRBJ1-2	.	TRBV29-1	CSVEDPTNYGYTF	TGCAGCGTTGAAGATCCTACCAACTATGGCTACACCTTC
.	TRBJ2-4	TRBD1	TRBV27	CASSEGQGGIQYF	TGTGCCAGCAGCGAAGGACAGGGGGGCATTCAGTACTTC